These T cell receptor beta chains were read from a single sample in a study of shared T cell receptors in the human thymus. TCRdb keeps only in-frame clones here, not all; method: immunoSEQ multiplex PCR. Of approximately 660,000 clones listed, approximately 88% were seen once; the top ten hold 0.0095% to 0.012%. This sample was also put to use in a study of human thymus T cells.

Input material: thymocytes. These TCRs come from a boy under three years old with a congenital heart defect. Both conserved end residues are part of each CDR3. Fields, in order: D gene, J gene, V gene, CDR3 protein, CDR3 DNA. The D gene is left open where the match is weak.

NA TRBJ2-1 TRBV19 CASSIDPSYSYNEQFF TGTGCCAGTAGTATAGATCCTAGCTACTCCTACAATGAGCAGTTCTTC
NA TRBJ1-3 TRBV15 CATSRDRPSSGNTIYF TGTGCCACCAGCAGAGATCGTCCCAGCTCTGGAAACACCATATATTTT
NA TRBJ2-3 TRBV7-2 CASSLTPDTQYF TGTGCCAGCAGCTTAACTCCGGATACGCAGTATTTT
TRBD2 TRBJ2-1 TRBV5-1 CASSLPSGSSYNEQFF TGCGCCAGCAGCCTTCCAAGCGGGAGTTCGTACAATGAGCAGTTCTTC
TRBD2 TRBJ2-1 TRBV4-3 CASSTGLADYNEQFF TGCGCCAGCAGCACAGGACTAGCGGATTACAATGAGCAGTTCTTC
NA TRBJ1-3 TRBV6-1 CASTKRQNSGNTIYF TGTGCCAGCACTAAAAGACAGAACTCTGGAAACACCATATATTTT
NA TRBJ2-1 TRBV7-2 CASSLLNEQFF TGTGCCAGCAGCTTACTAAATGAGCAGTTCTTC
NA TRBJ2-3 TRBV10-1 CASSKATSSSDTQYF TGCGCCAGCAGTAAAGCTACTAGCTCGTCCGATACGCAGTATTTT
TRBD2 TRBJ2-3 TRBV30 CAWIEQRDRRGGFTDTQYF TGTGCCTGGATTGAGCAGAGGGACCGGCGGGGGGGTTTCACAGATACGCAGTATTTT
NA TRBJ2-7 TRBV5-6 CASSLDSHPYEQYF TGTGCCAGCAGCTTAGACTCTCATCCCTACGAGCAGTACTTC
NA TRBJ1-5 TRBV6-5 CASRPRGLSNQPQHF TGTGCCAGCAGACCAAGGGGGTTGAGCAATCAGCCCCAGCATTTT
TRBD2 TRBJ2-2 TRBV27 CASSLKREANTGELFF TGTGCCAGCAGTTTAAAACGGGAGGCGAACACCGGGGAGCTGTTTTTT
TRBD2 TRBJ2-1 TRBV10-1 CASSGGLARSGVPDEQFF TGCGCCAGCAGCGGGGGACTAGCTCGGAGCGGAGTACCCGATGAGCAGTTCTTC
TRBD1 TRBJ2-7 TRBV29-1 CSVGGTGGNYEQYF TGCAGCGTTGGGGGGACAGGGGGCAACTACGAGCAGTACTTC
NA TRBJ1-2 TRBV29-1 CSVEDRVNYGYTF TGCAGCGTTGAAGACAGGGTCAACTATGGCTACACCTTC
TRBD2 TRBJ2-1 TRBV11-3 CASSSGLAGGPDEQFF TGTGCCAGCAGCTCGGGACTAGCGGGAGGGCCCGATGAGCAGTTCTTC
TRBD1 TRBJ2-7 TRBV27 CASSLQGAAFPSYEQYF TGTGCCAGCAGTTTACAGGGGGCGGCATTCCCCTCCTACGAGCAGTACTTC
TRBD1 TRBJ2-2 TRBV9 CASSGAGGVTGELFF TGTGCCAGCAGCGGGGCAGGGGGAGTTACCGGGGAGCTGTTTTTT
NA TRBJ1-3 TRBV4-2 CASSHDGAPRNTIYF TGTGCCAGCAGCCACGATGGGGCCCCCAGAAACACCATATATTTT
TRBD2 TRBJ2-7 TRBV6-1 CASSEGRREGDEQYF TGTGCCAGCAGTGAAGGCCGGCGGGAGGGCGACGAGCAGTACTTC
TRBD1 TRBJ1-1 TRBV6-5 CASSWRQGAEAFF TGTGCCAGCAGTTGGAGACAGGGCGCTGAAGCTTTCTTT
NA TRBJ1-1 TRBV19 CASSPLGRQHTEAFF TGTGCCAGTAGTCCCCTCGGCAGGCAACACACTGAAGCTTTCTTT
TRBD2 TRBJ2-5 TRBV19 CASSGRLAGQETQYF TGTGCCAGTAGTGGGCGACTAGCGGGACAAGAGACCCAGTACTTC
NA TRBJ2-1 TRBV6-5 CASSPPRRGYNEQFF TGTGCCAGCAGTCCCCCGAGGAGAGGGTACAATGAGCAGTTCTTC
NA TRBJ2-7 TRBV6-1 CASSEAVKGMSYEQYF TGTGCCAGCAGTGAAGCGGTGAAGGGGATGTCCTACGAGCAGTACTTC
TRBD2 TRBJ2-4 TRBV7-6 CASSPHPRLAGGPKDIQYF TGTGCCAGCAGCCCTCACCCTAGACTAGCGGGAGGTCCGAAGGACATTCAGTACTTC
NA TRBJ2-7 TRBV11-2 CASSLTPGGGYEQYF TGTGCCAGCAGCCTAACCCCTGGGGGAGGATACGAGCAGTACTTC